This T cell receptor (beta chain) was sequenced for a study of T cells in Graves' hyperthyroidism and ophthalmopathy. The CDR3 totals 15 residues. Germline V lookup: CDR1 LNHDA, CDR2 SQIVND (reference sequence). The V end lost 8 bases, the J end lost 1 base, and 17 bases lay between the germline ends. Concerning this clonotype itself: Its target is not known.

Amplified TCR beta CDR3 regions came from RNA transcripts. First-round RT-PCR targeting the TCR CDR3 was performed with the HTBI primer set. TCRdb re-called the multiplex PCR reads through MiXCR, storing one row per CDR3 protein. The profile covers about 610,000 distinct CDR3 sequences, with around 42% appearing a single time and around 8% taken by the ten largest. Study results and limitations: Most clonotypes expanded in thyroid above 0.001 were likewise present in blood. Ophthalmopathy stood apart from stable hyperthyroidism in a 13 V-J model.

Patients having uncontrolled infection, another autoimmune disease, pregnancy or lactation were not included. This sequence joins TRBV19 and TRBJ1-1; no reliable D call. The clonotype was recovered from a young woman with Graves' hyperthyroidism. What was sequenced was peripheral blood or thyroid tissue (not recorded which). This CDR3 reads CASLPADSRNTEAFF. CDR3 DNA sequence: TGTGCCAGTCTCCCCGCGGACTCCAGGAACACTGAAGCTTTCTTT. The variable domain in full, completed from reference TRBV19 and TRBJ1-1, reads DGGITQSPKYLFRKEGQNVTLSCEQNLNHDAMYWYRQDPGQGLRLIYYSQIVNDFQKGDIAEGYSVSREKKESFPLTVTSAQKNPTAFYLCASLPADSRNTEAFFGQGTRLTVV.